These 32 T cell receptor beta chains were sequenced from one sample in a study of cytomegalovirus exposure and HLA in healthy donors. The PCR made use of 60 Vbeta and 13 Jbeta primers. Produced via immunoSEQ multiplex PCR; TCRdb's table is partial and in-frame only. With about 200,000 clones in the sample, the ten largest clones hold about 6.8%. Sequencing input: PBMCs. The origin of the receptors is a young man in good health and CMV-seronegative.

The V gene is TRBV9, the J gene TRBJ1-6; TRBD1 might be the D (5 bases). V was clipped by 4 bases and J by 7 bases, with 12 bases between them. The CDR3 consists of 14 residues. Germline CDR1 is SGDLS and CDR2 is YYNGEE. In DNA, the CDR3 is TGTGCCAGCAGCCCGCGGGACGGCAATTCACCCCTCCACTTT. Amino acid sequence: CASSPRDGNSPLHF.

The genes are TRBV11-3 and TRBJ2-1; 8 bases map to TRBD2. Germline V gene lookup returns CDR1 SGHNT and CDR2 YENEEA. V gave up 5 bases and J gave up 6 bases; unmatched junction bases: 3. CDR3 size: 13 residues. CDR3: CASSRGGSNEQFF. CDR3 coding DNA: TGTGCCAGCAGCCGGGGGGGGAGCAATGAGCAGTTCTTC.

The CDR3 bases are TGCGCCAGCGGAACTAGCGCCAGCCCCTACAATGAGCAGTTCTTC. Protein sequence: CASGTSASPYNEQFF. This chain joins TRBV5-1 and TRBJ2-1; TRBD2 aligns across 7 bases. CDR1 is SGHRS and CDR2 is YFSETQ in the germline V gene. After removal of 7 bases from V and 2 bases from J, the junction contained 9 bases not matched to a gene. This CDR3 comprises 15 residues.

J is TRBJ2-5 and V is TRBV5-1, with 8 bases matching TRBD2. The length of the CDR3 is 15 residues. In germline, CDR1 is SGHRS, CDR2 YFSETQ. Unmatched junction bases numbered 3, after V lost 1 base and J lost 1 base. The CDR3 sequence: CASSLMGTSQETQYF. The CDR3, as DNA: TGCGCCAGCAGCTTGATGGGGACTAGCCAAGAGACCCAGTACTTC.

The rearrangement links TRBV7-2 to TRBJ2-2; 10 bases align to TRBD2. The CDR3 runs to 16 residues. V dropped 6 bases and J dropped 7; count of bases not matched to a gene: 11. In germline, CDR1 is SGHTA, CDR2 FQGNSA. CDR3 bases: TGTGCCAGCAGGCCCCGGGGGAGCGGGAGGGGCGGGGAGCTGTTTTTT. Its protein product is CASRPRGSGRGGELFF.

The chain is built from TRBV5-1 and TRBJ2-1; D is perhaps TRBD2 (6 bases). The V gene's germline CDR1 is SGHRS and CDR2 YFSETQ. V lost 5 bases to trimming and J lost 8 bases, with 11 bases between them. The CDR3 has 12 amino acids. The CDR3 region is CASREGSHEQFF. As DNA, the CDR3 is TGCGCCAGCAGGGAGGGGTCCCATGAGCAGTTCTTC.

The genes are TRBV19 and TRBJ2-3; the D gene is possibly TRBD2 (5 bases). CDR1 is LNHDA and CDR2 is SQIVND in the germline V gene (reference sequence). V lost 3 bases, J lost 2 bases, and 18 bases lay in between. The length of the CDR3 is 17 residues. The CDR3 sequence is CASSMSKRSRFTDTQYF. DNA of the CDR3: TGTGCCAGTAGTATGAGCAAGCGGTCACGTTTCACAGATACGCAGTATTTT.

This chain links TRBV6-6 with TRBJ1-3, with TRBD1 matching over 9 bases. The germline gives CDR1 MNHNY, CDR2 SVGAGI (reference sequence). V dropped 6 bases and J dropped 4; count of bases not matched to a gene: 4. The CDR3 covers 14 residues. The CDR3 loop reads CASREGQGGNTIYF. The DNA of the CDR3 is TGTGCCAGCAGAGAGGGACAGGGCGGAAACACCATATATTTT.

The gene calls are TRBV18 and TRBJ2-2; no reliable D call. V was trimmed by 0 bases and J by 4 bases, leaving 3 bases between them. Germline V gene data show CDR1 as KGHSH and CDR2 as LQKENI. The CDR3 length is 13 residues. CDR3 coding DNA: TGTGCCAGCTCACCACCGAGCACCGGGGAGCTGTTTTTT. It yields the protein CASSPPSTGELFF.

V gene TRBV7-9 combines with J gene TRBJ1-1; 7 positions agree with TRBD1. The germline gives CDR1 SEHNR, CDR2 FQNEAQ (reference sequence). The length of the CDR3 is 14 residues. Unmatched junction bases numbered 6, after V lost 5 bases and J lost 3 bases. The CDR3 nucleotides read TGTGCCAGCAGCACCTCAGGGGGAGACACTGAAGCTTTCTTT. This codes for CASSTSGGDTEAFF.

The chain is built from TRBV28 and TRBJ1-1; TRBD1 is a possible D gene (6 bases). The CDR3 has 15 amino acids. The V gene's germline CDR1 is MDHEN and CDR2 SYDVKM. Trimming left V 5 bases short and J 1 base short, with 14 bases between. The CDR3 DNA reads TGTGCCAGCAGTGACTACAGGGCCAAGAACACTGAAGCTTTCTTT. Protein: CASSDYRAKNTEAFF.

This chain connects TRBV7-6 to TRBJ2-7, with 9 bases matching TRBD1. Germline V CDR1 and CDR2: SGHVS, FNYEAQ. This CDR3 comprises 14 residues. V dropped 4 bases and J dropped 3; count of bases not matched to a gene: 4. The CDR3 loop is CASSYSDRGYEQYF. The DNA of the CDR3 is TGTGCCAGCAGCTACTCGGACAGGGGCTACGAGCAGTACTTC.

The chain has TRBV7-6 and TRBJ2-2; the D is unclear. The germline V gene has CDR1 SGHVS and CDR2 FNYEAQ. Trimming removed 5 bases at V and 3 bases at J, with 4 bases between. The CDR3 sequence is 12 residues long. Here the CDR3 DNA reads TGTGCCAGCAGCCTATACACCGGGGAGCTGTTTTTT. As protein: CASSLYTGELFF.

This chain connects TRBV9 to TRBJ1-6; a possible D gene is TRBD1 (5 bases). The CDR3 runs to 14 residues. The germline CDR1 and CDR2 sequences are SGDLS and YYNGEE. The ends were cut back, 2 bases at V and 8 bases at J, with 11 bases in the middle. CDR3 nucleotides: TGTGCCAGCAGCGTTAGGTGGGGGGATTCACCCCTCCACTTT. Amino acids: CASSVRWGDSPLHF.

The chain couples TRBV6-5 to TRBJ2-1; TRBD1 might be the D (6 bases). The CDR3 extends over 14 amino acids. Germline V gene data show CDR1 as MNHEY and CDR2 as SVGAGI. Deletions cut 6 bases from V and 10 bases from J, with 19 bases between. The CDR3 here is CASSYGNLGTEQFF. The CDR3 DNA sequence: TGTGCCAGCAGCTACGGGAACCTAGGGACAGAGCAGTTCTTC.

This chain joins TRBV7-3 and TRBJ2-3, with TRBD2 matching over 8 bases. CDR1 is SGHTA, CDR2 FQGTGA, per germline. The CDR3 sequence is 16 residues long. With V trimmed by 5 bases and J by 6 bases, 13 bases remained unmatched. The CDR3 protein is CASSLQSRLARDTQYF. In nucleotides, the CDR3 is TGTGCCAGCAGCCTTCAGAGCAGACTAGCGAGGGATACGCAGTATTTT.

V and J are TRBV6-4 and TRBJ1-1; perhaps TRBD1 as D (6 bases). Trimming removed 5 bases at V and 1 base at J, with 8 bases between. The CDR3 extends over 13 amino acids. Germline CDR1 reads MRHNA; CDR2 reads SNTAGT. The CDR3 DNA follows: TGTGCCAGCAGTCGGACAGCGAACACTGAAGCTTTCTTT. Amino acids: CASSRTANTEAFF.

V is TRBV27 and J is TRBJ2-7, with D possibly TRBD2 on 6 matching bases. Trimming removed 3 bases from V and 0 bases from J, with 15 bases in between. Germline CDR1 and CDR2: MNHEY and SMNVEV (reference sequence). The CDR3 extends over 16 amino acids. The DNA for the CDR3 is TGTGCCAGCAGTTTCTTTTCGGGACTCAGCTCCTACGAGCAGTACTTC. Translation: CASSFFSGLSSYEQYF.

The V call is TRBV10-3, the J call TRBJ2-5; 7 positions agree with TRBD1. The CDR3 length is 15 residues. The germline CDR1 and CDR2 sequences are ENHRY and SYGVKD. After removal of 4 bases from V and 5 bases from J, the junction contained 10 bases not matched to a gene. The CDR3 nucleotides read TGTGCCATCAGTGGGACAGACAGGGCGAAGGAGACCCAGTACTTC. It specifies CAISGTDRAKETQYF.

The chain carries TRBV30 and TRBJ1-1, with D maybe TRBD1 (6 bases). The CDR3 contains 12 residues. V lost 5 bases and J 5 bases, leaving 12 bases between the germline ends. The germline V gene encodes CDR1 GTSNPN and CDR2 SVGIG (reference sequence). Here the CDR3 DNA reads TGTGCCTGGGAGCGGGGGCAAACTGAAGCTTTCTTT. Translation: CAWERGQTEAFF.

V and J are TRBV19 and TRBJ1-5; D is possibly TRBD1 (6 bases). The CDR3 is 14 residues long. CDR1 and CDR2 (germline): LNHDA, SQIVND (reference sequence). V gave up 3 bases and J gave up 7 bases, with 13 bases separating them. CDR3 sequence: CASSIQGFGQPQHF. The DNA for the CDR3 is TGTGCCAGTAGTATCCAGGGGTTCGGGCAGCCCCAGCATTTT.

For this clone: Other DNA variants within this sample encode the same CDR3. This chain joins TRBV7-9 and TRBJ2-1, with D possibly matching TRBD2 (5 bases). Germline CDR1 is SEHNR and CDR2 is FQNEAQ (reference sequence). Trimming cost V 1 base and J 9 bases, with 16 bases left between them. The CDR3 loop spans 15 amino acids. The CDR3 sequence is CASSLEASGRGEQFF. The CDR3 DNA sequence: TGTGCCAGCAGCTTAGAGGCCAGCGGTCGCGGTGAGCAGTTCTTC.

The V call is TRBV7-2, the J call TRBJ1-2, with a weak D call TRBD1 (5 bases). Germline loops: CDR1 SGHTA, CDR2 FQGNSA. CDR3 size: 15 residues. V was pared by 5 bases and J by 4 bases, with 17 bases between. The CDR3 protein is CASSPSMGTSYGYTF. The CDR3 nucleotides are TGTGCCAGCAGCCCCTCTATGGGGACTTCCTATGGCTACACCTTC.

The gene calls are TRBV13 and TRBJ2-7; 7 bases map to TRBD1. The CDR3 has 16 amino acids. Germline values: CDR1 PRHDT, CDR2 FYEKMQ (reference sequence). The junction had 11 bases not matched to a gene; V was cut back by 4 bases and J by 2 bases. CDR3 region: CASSSKRTGETYEQYF. In DNA, the CDR3 is TGTGCCAGCAGCTCAAAGCGAACAGGGGAAACCTACGAGCAGTACTTC.

This chain joins TRBV11-3 and TRBJ2-2; D might be TRBD1 (6 bases). This CDR3 spans 17 amino acids. Germline values: CDR1 SGHNT, CDR2 YENEEA. Trimming pared 0 bases from V and 0 bases from J, leaving 11 bases between. The CDR3 DNA reads as TGTGCCAGCAGCTTAGAGGTTGGGGGCCCGAACACCGGGGAGCTGTTTTTT. Translating gives CASSLEVGGPNTGELFF.

V usage is TRBV18 and J usage is TRBJ1-2; 7 bases align to TRBD1. Germline V CDR1 and CDR2: KGHSH, LQKENI. This CDR3 is built from 15 residues. J lost 1 base, V lost 5 bases, and 7 bases had no gene match. DNA of the CDR3: TGTGCCAGCTCATTAGAGACAGGGATTAACTATGGCTACACCTTC. This sequence encodes CASSLETGINYGYTF.

The chain links TRBV5-1 to TRBJ2-1, with 8 bases identical to TRBD1. The CDR3 is made up of 14 amino acids. After removal of 4 bases from V and 5 bases from J, the junction contained 5 bases not matched to a gene. Germline values: CDR1 SGHRS, CDR2 YFSETQ. The CDR3 region has the DNA TGCGCCAGCAGCGTACAGGGGGTTGACAATGAGCAGTTCTTC. Its protein is CASSVQGVDNEQFF.

The rearrangement uses TRBV23-1 and TRBJ2-5; the D gene is possibly TRBD2 (6 bases). TRBV23-1 is sorted into the ORF group, with uncertain function. This CDR3 region has 15 residues. With 7 bases removed from V and 4 bases from J, the gap between germline ends came to 19 bases. CDR3 coding DNA: TGCGCCAGCATCCCGGTCGGGGGATGTGCAGAGACCCAGTACTTC. Its translation: CASIPVGGCAETQYF.

For this clone: Other DNA sequences within the sample encode an identical CDR3. The chain links TRBV9 to TRBJ2-7; the match to TRBD2 covers 7 bases. Per the germline V gene, CDR1 is SGDLS and CDR2 is YYNGEE. CDR3 length equals 15 residues. Losses at the gene ends were 0 bases for V and 0 bases for J; bases not matched to a gene: 3. CDR3 residues: CASSVEAGSSYEQYF. The CDR3 DNA reads as TGTGCCAGCAGCGTAGAAGCGGGGAGCTCCTACGAGCAGTACTTC. The full variable domain, in which reference TRBV9 and TRBJ2-7 provide the parts outside the CDR3, is DSGVTQTPKHLITATGQRVTLRCSPRSGDLSVYWYQQSLDQGLQFLIQYYNGEERAKGNILERFSAQQFPDLHSELNLSSLELGDSALYFCASSVEAGSSYEQYFGPGTRLTVT.

This chain connects TRBV5-1 to TRBJ2-6; D remains ambiguous. The germline V and J ends were trimmed by 4 bases and 6 bases, with 11 bases remaining between them. The CDR3 totals 14 residues. The V gene's germline CDR1 is SGHRS and CDR2 YFSETQ. CDR3 in amino acids: CASSLGNEANVLTF. The CDR3 nucleotides are TGCGCCAGCAGCCTTGGCAATGAGGCCAACGTCCTGACTTTC.

J is TRBJ1-5 and V is TRBV29-1; no clear D. V was trimmed by 6 bases and J by 0 bases, leaving 6 bases between them. CDR3 length equals 12 residues. CDR1 SQVTM and CDR2 ANQGSEA come from the germline V gene. The CDR3 nucleotides are TGCAGCGTCGGGTTTAGCAATCAGCCCCAGCATTTT. It codes for CSVGFSNQPQHF.

The genes are TRBV7-6 and TRBJ1-5, with D maybe TRBD1 (5 bases). The CDR3 totals 15 residues. Trimming cost V 2 bases and J 5 bases, with 13 bases left between them. The germline V gene has CDR1 SGHVS and CDR2 FNYEAQ. The CDR3 coding sequence is TGTGCCAGCAGCTTATATCAGGGCAACGATCAGCCCCAGCATTTT. This sequence encodes CASSLYQGNDQPQHF.